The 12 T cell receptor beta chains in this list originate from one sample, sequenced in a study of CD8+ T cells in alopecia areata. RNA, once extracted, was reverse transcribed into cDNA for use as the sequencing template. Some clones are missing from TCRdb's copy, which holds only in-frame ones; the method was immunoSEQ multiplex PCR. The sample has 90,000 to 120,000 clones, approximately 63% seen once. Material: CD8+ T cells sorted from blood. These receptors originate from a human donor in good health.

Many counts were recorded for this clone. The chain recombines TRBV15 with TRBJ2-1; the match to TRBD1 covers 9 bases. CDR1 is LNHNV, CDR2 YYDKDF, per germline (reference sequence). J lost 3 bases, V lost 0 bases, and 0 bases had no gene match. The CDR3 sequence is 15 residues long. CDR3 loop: CATSREGQGYNEQFF. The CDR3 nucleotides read TGTGCCACCAGCAGAGAGGGACAGGGCTACAATGAGCAGTTCTTC.

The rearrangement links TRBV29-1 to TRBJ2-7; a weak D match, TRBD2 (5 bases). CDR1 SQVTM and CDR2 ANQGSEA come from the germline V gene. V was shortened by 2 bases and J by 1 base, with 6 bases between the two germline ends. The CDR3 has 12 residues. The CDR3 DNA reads TGCAGCGTTGAAACGGGATCCTACGAGCAGTACTTC. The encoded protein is CSVETGSYEQYF.

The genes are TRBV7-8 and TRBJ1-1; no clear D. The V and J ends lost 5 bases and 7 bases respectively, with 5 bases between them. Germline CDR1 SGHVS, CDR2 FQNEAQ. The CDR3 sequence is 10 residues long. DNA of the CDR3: TGTGCCAGCAGCGCGGGTGAAGCTTTCTTT. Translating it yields CASSAGEAFF.

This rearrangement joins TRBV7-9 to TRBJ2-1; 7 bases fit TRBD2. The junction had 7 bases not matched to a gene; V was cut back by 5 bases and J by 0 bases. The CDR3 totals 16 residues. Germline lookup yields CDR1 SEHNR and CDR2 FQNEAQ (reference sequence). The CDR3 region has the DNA TGTGCCAGCAGCCCAACCGGGGGGAGCTCCTACAATGAGCAGTTCTTC. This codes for CASSPTGGSSYNEQFF.

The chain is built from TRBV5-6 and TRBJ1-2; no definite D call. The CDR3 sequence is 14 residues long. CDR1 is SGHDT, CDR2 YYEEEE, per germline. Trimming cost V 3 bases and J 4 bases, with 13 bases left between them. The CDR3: CASSSEDGIYGYTF. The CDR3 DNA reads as TGTGCCAGCAGCTCAGAGGACGGAATCTATGGCTACACCTTC.

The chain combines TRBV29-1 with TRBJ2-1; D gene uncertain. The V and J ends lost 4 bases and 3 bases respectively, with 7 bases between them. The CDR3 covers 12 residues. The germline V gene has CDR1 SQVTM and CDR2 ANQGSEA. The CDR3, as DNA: TGCAGCGTTGGTGGCAGCTACAATGAGCAGTTCTTC. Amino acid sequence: CSVGGSYNEQFF.

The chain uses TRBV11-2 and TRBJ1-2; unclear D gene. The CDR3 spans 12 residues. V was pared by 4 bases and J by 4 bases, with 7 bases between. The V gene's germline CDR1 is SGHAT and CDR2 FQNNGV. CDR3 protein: CASSSGSYGYTF. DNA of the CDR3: TGTGCCAGCAGCTCGGGAAGCTATGGCTACACCTTC. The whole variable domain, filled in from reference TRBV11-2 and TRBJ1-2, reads EAGVAQSPRYKIIEKRQSVAFWCNPISGHATLYWYQQILGQGPKLLIQFQNNGVVDDSQLPKDRFSAERLKGVDSTLKIQPAKLEDSAVYLCASSSGSYGYTFGSGTRLTVV.

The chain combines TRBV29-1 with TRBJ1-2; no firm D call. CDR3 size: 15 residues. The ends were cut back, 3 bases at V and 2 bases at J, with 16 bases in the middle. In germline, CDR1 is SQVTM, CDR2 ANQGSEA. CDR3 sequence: CSVDFPRGYNYGYTF. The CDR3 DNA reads TGCAGCGTTGATTTTCCCCGCGGATACAACTATGGCTACACCTTC.

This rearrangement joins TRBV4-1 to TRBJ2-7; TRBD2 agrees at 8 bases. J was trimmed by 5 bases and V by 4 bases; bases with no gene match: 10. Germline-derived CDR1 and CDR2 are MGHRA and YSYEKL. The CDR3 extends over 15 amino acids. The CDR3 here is CASSLLLAESHEQYF. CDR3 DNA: TGCGCCAGCAGCCTCCTACTAGCGGAATCCCACGAGCAGTACTTC.

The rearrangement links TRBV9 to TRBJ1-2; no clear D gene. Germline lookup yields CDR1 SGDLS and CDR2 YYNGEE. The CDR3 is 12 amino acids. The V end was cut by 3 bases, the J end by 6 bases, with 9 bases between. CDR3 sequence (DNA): TGTGCCAGCAGCGGGGGAGGGAATGGCTACACCTTC. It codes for CASSGGGNGYTF.

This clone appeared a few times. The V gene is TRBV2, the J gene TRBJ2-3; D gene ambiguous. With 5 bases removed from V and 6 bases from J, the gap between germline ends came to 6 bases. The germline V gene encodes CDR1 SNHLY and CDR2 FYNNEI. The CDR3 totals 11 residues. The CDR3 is CASSRFDTQYF. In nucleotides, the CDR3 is TGTGCCAGCAGTAGGTTCGATACGCAGTATTTT.

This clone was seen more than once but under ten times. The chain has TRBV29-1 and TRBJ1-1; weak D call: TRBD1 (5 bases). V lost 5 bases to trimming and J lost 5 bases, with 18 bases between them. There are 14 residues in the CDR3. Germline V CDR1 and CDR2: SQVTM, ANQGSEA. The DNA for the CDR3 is TGCAGCGTTTCTAGGGGAGTTTATTGGACTGAAGCTTTCTTT. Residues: CSVSRGVYWTEAFF.